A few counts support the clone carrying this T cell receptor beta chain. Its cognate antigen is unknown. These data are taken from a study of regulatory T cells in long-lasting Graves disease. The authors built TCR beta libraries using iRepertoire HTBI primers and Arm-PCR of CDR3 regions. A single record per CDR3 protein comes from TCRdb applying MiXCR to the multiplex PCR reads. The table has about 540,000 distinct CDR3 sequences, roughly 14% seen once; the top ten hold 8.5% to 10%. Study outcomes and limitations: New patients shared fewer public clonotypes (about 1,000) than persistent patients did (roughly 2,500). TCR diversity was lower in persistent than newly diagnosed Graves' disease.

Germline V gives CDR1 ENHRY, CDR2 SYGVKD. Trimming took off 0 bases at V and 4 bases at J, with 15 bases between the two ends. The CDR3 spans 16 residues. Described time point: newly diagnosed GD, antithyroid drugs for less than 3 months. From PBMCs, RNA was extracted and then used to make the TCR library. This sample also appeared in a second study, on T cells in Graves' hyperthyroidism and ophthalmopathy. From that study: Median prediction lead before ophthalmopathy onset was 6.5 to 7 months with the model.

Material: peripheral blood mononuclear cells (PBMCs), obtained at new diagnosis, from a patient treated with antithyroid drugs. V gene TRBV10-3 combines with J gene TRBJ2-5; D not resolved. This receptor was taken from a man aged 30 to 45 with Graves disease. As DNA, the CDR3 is TGTGCCATCAGTGAGTCTTTCGGGTTTGATGGAGAGACCCAGTACTTC. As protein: CAISESFGFDGETQYF.